This TCR beta chain is drawn from a study of T cell clonotyping in hematopoietic cell transplantation. This CDR3 is 17 amino acids long. Germline CDR1 is SGHRS and CDR2 is YFSETQ. V lost 3 bases and J lost 0; bases outside the gene matches: 6. Worth noting for this clone: Its specificity is not known.

TCRdb's copy holds only in-frame clones and misses some; the assay was immunoSEQ multiplex PCR. The table includes under 12,000 clones, 35% to 50% detected once. Study-wide points: Graft donor and pretransplant recipient Inverse Simpson Index values predicted broader posttransplant TCR diversity. Pathologically expanded recipient clonotypes increased progressively from day 30 to day 180 as diversity fell. At the given depth, recipient repertoires were over 97% de novo clonotypes. CD4 and CD8 repertoire contributions could not be separated without sorting.

The receptor comes from a male patient between 45 and 60 years old who had an allogeneic stem cell transplant from an unrelated donor, so the T cells may come from the graft donor. Some clones in this sample may be carry-over from other donors' samples. The chain uses TRBV5-1 and TRBJ2-6, with 7 positions matching TRBD1. The sequencing used PBMCs, collected 30 days after allogeneic stem cell transplant. The CDR3 here is CASSSRTGSSGANVLTF. The DNA of the CDR3 is TGCGCCAGCAGCTCCCGGACAGGTTCCTCTGGGGCCAACGTCCTGACTTTC. Full variable domain (rest looked up from reference TRBV5-1 and TRBJ2-6): KAGVTQTPRYLIKTRGQQVTLSCSPISGHRSVSWYQQTPGQGLQFLFEYFSETQRNKGNFPGRFSGRQFSNSRSEMNVSTLELGDSALYLCASSSRTGSSGANVLTFGAGSRLTVL.